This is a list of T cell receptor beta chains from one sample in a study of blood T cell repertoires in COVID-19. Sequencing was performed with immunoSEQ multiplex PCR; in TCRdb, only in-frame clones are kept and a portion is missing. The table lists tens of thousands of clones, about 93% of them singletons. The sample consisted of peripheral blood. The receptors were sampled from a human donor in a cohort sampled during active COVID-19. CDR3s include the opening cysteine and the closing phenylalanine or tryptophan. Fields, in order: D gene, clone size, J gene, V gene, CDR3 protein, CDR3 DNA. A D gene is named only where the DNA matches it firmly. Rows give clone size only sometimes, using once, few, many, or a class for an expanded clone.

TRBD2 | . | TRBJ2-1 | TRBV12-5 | CASGRLAGGLNEQFF | TGTGCTAGTGGGCGTCTAGCGGGGGGGCTTAATGAGCAGTTCTTC
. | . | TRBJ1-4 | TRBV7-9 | CASSPSPGGRYNEKLFF | TGTGCCAGCAGCCCCTCCCCCGGAGGGCGTTACAATGAAAAACTGTTTTTT
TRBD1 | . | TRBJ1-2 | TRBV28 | CASSTGGQNYGYTF | TGTGCCAGCAGTACAGGGGGCCAGAACTATGGCTACACCTTC
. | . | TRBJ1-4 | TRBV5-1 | CASSLGLLEKLFF | TGCGCCAGCAGCTTGGGACTCTTGGAAAAACTGTTTTTT
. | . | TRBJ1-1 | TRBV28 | CASSLEGGMNTEAFF | TGTGCCAGCAGCTTGGAGGGAGGGATGAACACTGAAGCTTTCTTT
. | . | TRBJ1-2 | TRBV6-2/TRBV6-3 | CASSSIPHYGYTF | TGTGCCAGCAGTTCTATACCCCACTATGGCTACACCTTC
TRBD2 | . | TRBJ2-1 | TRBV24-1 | CATGIAGGWNEQFF | TGTGCCACCGGTATAGCGGGGGGTTGGAATGAGCAGTTCTTC
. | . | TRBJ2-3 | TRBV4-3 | CASSQEAPSRTDTQYF | TGCGCCAGCAGCCAAGAGGCCCCAAGTCGCACAGATACGCAGTATTTT
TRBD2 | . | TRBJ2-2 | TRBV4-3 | CASSQESVGGPGELFF | TGCGCCAGCAGCCAAGAGTCAGTGGGAGGGCCCGGGGAGCTGTTTTTT
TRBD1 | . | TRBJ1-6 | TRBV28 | CASSFGTDLSPLHF | TGTGCCAGCAGTTTTGGGACAGATCTTTCACCCCTCCACTTT
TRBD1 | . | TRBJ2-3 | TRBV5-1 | CASSLGDRDTDTQYF | TGCGCCAGCAGCTTGGGGGACAGGGACACAGATACGCAGTATTTT
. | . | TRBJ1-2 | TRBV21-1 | CASSKASRQGMFGYTF | TGTGCCAGCAGCAAAGCTTCAAGACAGGGAATGTTTGGCTACACCTTC
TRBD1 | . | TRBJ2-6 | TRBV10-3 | CAINRQGVTGANVLTF | TGTGCCATCAATAGACAGGGGGTGACTGGGGCCAACGTCCTGACTTTC
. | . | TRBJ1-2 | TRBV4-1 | CASSQDQSLYGYTF | TGCGCCAGCAGCCAAGATCAGTCCCTCTATGGCTACACCTTC
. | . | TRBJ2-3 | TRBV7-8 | CASSFHQGAVSTDTQYF | TGTGCCAGCAGCTTTCATCAGGGTGCGGTGAGCACAGATACGCAGTATTTT
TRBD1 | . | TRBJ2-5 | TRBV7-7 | CASSPTGNEETQYF | TGTGCCAGCAGCCCGACAGGGAACGAAGAGACCCAGTACTTC
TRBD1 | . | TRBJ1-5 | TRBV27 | CASSWDRSNQPQHF | TGTGCCAGCAGTTGGGACAGATCCAATCAGCCCCAGCATTTT
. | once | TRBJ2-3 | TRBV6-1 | CASSDSGGTDTQYF | TGTGCCAGCAGTGATTCGGGGGGCACAGATACGCAGTATTTT
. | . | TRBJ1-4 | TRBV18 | CASSPNTGQGEKLFF | TGTGCCAGCTCACCAAATACAGGTCAAGGTGAAAAACTGTTTTTT
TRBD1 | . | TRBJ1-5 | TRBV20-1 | CSASLQGRPKDQPQHF | TGCAGTGCTAGTCTACAGGGGCGGCCCAAGGATCAGCCCCAGCATTTT
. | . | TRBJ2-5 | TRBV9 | CASSVELAQETQYF | TGTGCCAGCAGCGTAGAGCTAGCCCAAGAGACCCAGTACTTC
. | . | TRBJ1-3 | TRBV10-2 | CASSDHLGALSSGNTIYF | TGCGCCAGCAGTGACCATTTGGGGGCCCTAAGCTCTGGAAACACCATATATTTT
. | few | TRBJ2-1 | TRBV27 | CASSFGRGNEQFF | TGTGCCAGCAGTTTCGGCAGGGGAAATGAGCAGTTCTTC
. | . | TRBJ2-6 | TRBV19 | CASSTPRGAGANVLTF | TGTGCCAGTAGTACCCCCCGCGGTGCAGGGGCCAACGTCCTGACTTTC
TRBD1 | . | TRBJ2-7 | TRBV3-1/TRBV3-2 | CASSQEGQGGDEQYF | TGTGCCAGCAGCCAAGAGGGACAGGGGGGAGACGAGCAGTACTTC
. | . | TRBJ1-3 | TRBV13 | CASSLIGLQNGNTIYF | TGTGCCAGCAGCTTAATAGGACTTCAGAATGGAAACACCATATATTTT
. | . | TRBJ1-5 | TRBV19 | CASSPTTQGLSNQPQHF | TGTGCCAGTAGTCCAACGACACAAGGCCTTAGCAATCAGCCCCAGCATTTT
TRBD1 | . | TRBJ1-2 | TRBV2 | CASSEIRQGALGYTF | TGTGCCAGCAGTGAAATCAGACAGGGGGCGCTTGGCTACACCTTC
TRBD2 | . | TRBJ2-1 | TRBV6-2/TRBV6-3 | CASTPGGGGRNEQFF | TGTGCCAGCACCCCGGGAGGGGGGGGCCGGAATGAGCAGTTCTTC
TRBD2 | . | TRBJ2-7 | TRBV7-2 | CASSLVGTSGGAHEQYF | TGTGCCAGCAGCTTAGTGGGGACTAGCGGGGGGGCCCACGAGCAGTACTTC
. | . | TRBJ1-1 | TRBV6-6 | CASSYSFRAMNTEAFF | TGTGCCAGCAGTTACTCATTCAGGGCCATGAACACTGAAGCTTTCTTT
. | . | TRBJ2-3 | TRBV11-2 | CASSLDRLADTQYF | TGTGCCAGCAGCTTGGATCGACTAGCAGATACGCAGTATTTT
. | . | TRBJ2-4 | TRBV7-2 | CASSPSAGLAKNIQYF | TGTGCCAGCAGCCCCTCGGCGGGGCTAGCCAAAAACATTCAGTACTTC
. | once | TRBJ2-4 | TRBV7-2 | CASSLEVGGQTNF | TGTGCCAGCAGCTTAGAAGTTGGTGGGCAGACGAACTTC
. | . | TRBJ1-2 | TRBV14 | CASSQVVGLGGRGARWYGYTF | TGTGCCAGCAGCCAAGTCGTAGGGTTGGGGGGGCGGGGGGCGCGATGGTATGGCTACACCTTC
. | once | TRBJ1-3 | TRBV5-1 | CASSLGAGGNTIYF | TGCGCCAGCAGCTTGGGGGCAGGAGGAAACACCATATATTTT
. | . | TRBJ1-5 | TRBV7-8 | CASSLGLGVGGQPQHF | TGTGCCAGCAGCTTAGGGCTGGGCGTAGGAGGTCAGCCCCAGCATTTT
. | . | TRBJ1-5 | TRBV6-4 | CASSEGVNQPQHF | TGTGCCAGCAGTGAAGGGGTCAATCAGCCCCAGCATTTT
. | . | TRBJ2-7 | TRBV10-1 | CASSESSRIQYF | TGCGCCAGCAGTGAGTCGTCGAGGATCCAGTACTTC